This TCR beta chain was documented in a study of blood T cell repertoires in COVID-19. On the study more broadly: Acute and convalescent COVID-19 specimens originated in the United States, Italy and Spain.

Germline CDR1 reads SGHAT; CDR2 reads FQNNGV. Deletions cut 5 bases from V and 2 bases from J, with 15 bases between. The CDR3 extends over 15 amino acids. In the study's own analysis: Amplification with reference gene primers provided the estimates of nucleated cell counts. The assay was immunoSEQ multiplex PCR, and TCRdb's table has in-frame clones only and misses some. V and J calls and clone size are copied from that table; D and trimming were computed from the DNA. The sample records fewer than 70,000 clones, 65% to 90% being singletons. The chain recombines TRBV11-2 with TRBJ2-5; D possibly corresponds to TRBD2 (6 bases). Sequenced sample: peripheral blood. The TCR comes from a man in his forties or fifties with acute or convalescent COVID-19. The CDR3 sequence is CASSHAILAQETQYF. CDR3 nucleotide sequence: TGTGCCAGCAGCCACGCGATTCTAGCGCAAGAGACCCAGTACTTC.